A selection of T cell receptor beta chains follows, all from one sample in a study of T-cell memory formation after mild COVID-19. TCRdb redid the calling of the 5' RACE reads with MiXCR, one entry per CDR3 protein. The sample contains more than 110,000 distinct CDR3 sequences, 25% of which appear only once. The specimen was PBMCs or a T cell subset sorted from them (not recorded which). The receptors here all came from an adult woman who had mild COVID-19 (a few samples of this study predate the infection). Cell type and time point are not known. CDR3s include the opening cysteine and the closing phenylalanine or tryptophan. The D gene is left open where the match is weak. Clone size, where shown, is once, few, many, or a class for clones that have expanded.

CDR3 DNA: TGTGACAGCAGCGTAGAGGGCGGGGAGCTGTTTTTT; CDR3 protein: CDSSVEGGELFF; V gene: TRBV9; clone size: -; J gene: TRBJ2-2; D gene: -
CDR3 DNA: TGTGCCAGCAGCCCACCCCAGGGGGCAGACACTGAAGCTTTCTTT; CDR3 protein: CASSPPQGADTEAFF; V gene: TRBV7-6; clone size: few; J gene: TRBJ1-1; D gene: TRBD1
CDR3 DNA: TGTGCCAGCAGTCAGGCAGGGGGCGCTGGGGCCAACGTCCTGACTTTC; CDR3 protein: CASSQAGGAGANVLTF; V gene: TRBV6-1; clone size: few; J gene: TRBJ2-6; D gene: TRBD1
CDR3 DNA: TGTGCCAGCAGTTCCATTATGACAGGGGGATTGTATGGCTACACCTTC; CDR3 protein: CASSSIMTGGLYGYTF; V gene: TRBV6-5; clone size: -; J gene: TRBJ1-2; D gene: TRBD1
CDR3 DNA: TGCAGCGTTAGAGGGATCTCCTACGAGCAGTACTTC; CDR3 protein: CSVRGISYEQYF; V gene: TRBV29-1; clone size: -; J gene: TRBJ2-7; D gene: -
CDR3 DNA: TGTGCCAGCAGTCCGCCGGGACAGGGTTACAATGAGCAGTTCTTC; CDR3 protein: CASSPPGQGYNEQFF; V gene: TRBV9; clone size: many; J gene: TRBJ2-1; D gene: TRBD1
CDR3 DNA: TGTGCCAGCAGCTTGTTTGGAGGTGGGGAACAGCAGTTCTTC; CDR3 protein: CASSLFGGGEQQFF; V gene: TRBV7-9; clone size: once; J gene: TRBJ2-1; D gene: -
CDR3 DNA: TGCAGCGTGATGGGCGGACTAGCGGGCGGGTTTCACGACTACAATGAGCAGTTCTTC; CDR3 protein: CSVMGGLAGGFHDYNEQFF; V gene: TRBV29-1; clone size: few; J gene: TRBJ2-1; D gene: TRBD2
CDR3 DNA: TGTGCCAGCAGCTTAGGCCCCCGGAGCACCTACAATGAGCAGTTCTTC; CDR3 protein: CASSLGPRSTYNEQFF; V gene: TRBV7-8; clone size: -; J gene: TRBJ2-1; D gene: -
CDR3 DNA: TGCAGTGCTAAAGCGGGGGGGATTACTACTAGCACAGATACGCAGTATTTT; CDR3 protein: CSAKAGGITTSTDTQYF; V gene: TRBV20-1; clone size: -; J gene: TRBJ2-3; D gene: TRBD2
CDR3 DNA: TGTGCCACCAGTGATCGACAGGGGATAGGTGAGCAGTACTTC; CDR3 protein: CATSDRQGIGEQYF; V gene: TRBV24-1; clone size: few; J gene: TRBJ2-7; D gene: TRBD1
CDR3 DNA: TGTGCCAGCAGCCAAAACCTAGGCGGGAGTATTAGCACAGATACGCAGTATTTT; CDR3 protein: CASSQNLGGSISTDTQYF; V gene: TRBV4-2; clone size: few; J gene: TRBJ2-3; D gene: TRBD2
CDR3 DNA: TGTGCCAGCAGCTTAGGGGGTTCGCGGAATGAGCAGTTCTTC; CDR3 protein: CASSLGGSRNEQFF; V gene: TRBV7-9; clone size: -; J gene: TRBJ2-1; D gene: -
CDR3 DNA: TGTGCCAGTAGCTATCGAGGGGCTAGCGGGACCTACGAGCAGTACTTC; CDR3 protein: CASSYRGASGTYEQYF; V gene: TRBV19; clone size: few; J gene: TRBJ2-7; D gene: TRBD2
CDR3 DNA: TGTGCCTGCTCCCGGGTAGGGGGCAGATATGGCTACACCTTC; CDR3 protein: CACSRVGGRYGYTF; V gene: TRBV30; clone size: -; J gene: TRBJ1-2; D gene: TRBD1
CDR3 DNA: TGTGCCAGCAGTTACCGGGGACTAGCGGGAGGAACAGATACGCAGTATTTT; CDR3 protein: CASSYRGLAGGTDTQYF; V gene: TRBV6-5; clone size: few; J gene: TRBJ2-3; D gene: TRBD2
CDR3 DNA: TGTGCCAGCAGTTATGGAGAGGGGGCGAGGGAGCAGTACTTC; CDR3 protein: CASSYGEGAREQYF; V gene: TRBV6-5; clone size: -; J gene: TRBJ2-7; D gene: TRBD1
CDR3 DNA: TGTGCCAGCAGGAGGACAGGGTGGGATGAGCAGTTCTTC; CDR3 protein: CASRRTGWDEQFF; V gene: TRBV27; clone size: -; J gene: TRBJ2-1; D gene: TRBD1
CDR3 DNA: TGTGCCAGCAGCTGGGGGACGGGTCGAGGAGCTTTCTTT; CDR3 protein: CASSWGTGRGAFF; V gene: TRBV5-6; clone size: -; J gene: TRBJ1-1; D gene: -
CDR3 DNA: TGTGCCAGCAGCCCCGGACAGTCGGCCTACAATGAGCAGTTCTTC; CDR3 protein: CASSPGQSAYNEQFF; V gene: TRBV11-2; clone size: -; J gene: TRBJ2-1; D gene: -
CDR3 DNA: TGCGCCAGCAGCTTCCCACCGTACAGGGGGACCGAGACCCAGTACTTC; CDR3 protein: CASSFPPYRGTETQYF; V gene: TRBV5-1; clone size: few; J gene: TRBJ2-5; D gene: TRBD1
CDR3 DNA: TGCAGCGTAGTCGACAGGGGGCTTTCGTACGAGCAGTACTTC; CDR3 protein: CSVVDRGLSYEQYF; V gene: TRBV29-1; clone size: few; J gene: TRBJ2-7; D gene: TRBD1
CDR3 DNA: TGTGCCAGCAGCGCCGGACTAGCCAGAGAGACCCAGTACTTC; CDR3 protein: CASSAGLARETQYF; V gene: TRBV9; clone size: few; J gene: TRBJ2-5; D gene: TRBD2
CDR3 DNA: TGTGCCAGCAGCTTAGTATCCGTCGTGTTTGCTTTCTTT; CDR3 protein: CASSLVSVVFAFF; V gene: TRBV7-9; clone size: once; J gene: TRBJ1-1; D gene: -
CDR3 DNA: TGTGCCAGCAGCCCTAGGCAGGGACTGAACACTGAAGCTTTCTTT; CDR3 protein: CASSPRQGLNTEAFF; V gene: TRBV7-9; clone size: -; J gene: TRBJ1-1; D gene: -
CDR3 DNA: TGTGCCAGCAATTGGGGTGGATGGCAGTTCTTC; CDR3 protein: CASNWGGWQFF; V gene: TRBV12-3/TRBV12-4; clone size: -; J gene: TRBJ2-1; D gene: -
CDR3 DNA: TGTGCCAGCAGCCAAGCTCATGGGACAGGGGTCGCCATCGGAGGCTACACCTTC; CDR3 protein: CASSQAHGTGVAIGGYTF; V gene: TRBV3-1; clone size: -; J gene: TRBJ1-2; D gene: TRBD1
CDR3 DNA: TGTGCCAGCAGCCTGAACCGGGGAGCCCGCGAGCAGTACTTC; CDR3 protein: CASSLNRGAREQYF; V gene: TRBV13; clone size: -; J gene: TRBJ2-7; D gene: -
CDR3 DNA: TGTGCCAGCAGCATGGGCAGGGGGCTCGGGACTGAAGCTTTCTTT; CDR3 protein: CASSMGRGLGTEAFF; V gene: TRBV5-5; clone size: few; J gene: TRBJ1-1; D gene: TRBD1
CDR3 DNA: TGTGCCAGCAGGGCGGACGGGGGGAGGAACACTGAAGCTTTCTTT; CDR3 protein: CASRADGGRNTEAFF; V gene: TRBV5-6; clone size: few; J gene: TRBJ1-1; D gene: -
CDR3 DNA: TGTGCCAGCAGCCAAGATAAGACCAGAAACGGCCATGAGCAGTTCTTC; CDR3 protein: CASSQDKTRNGHEQFF; V gene: TRBV3-1; clone size: few; J gene: TRBJ2-1; D gene: -
CDR3 DNA: TGTGCCATCCTAGGCACCGGGGAGCTGTTTTTT; CDR3 protein: CAILGTGELFF; V gene: TRBV10-3; clone size: -; J gene: TRBJ2-2; D gene: -
CDR3 DNA: TGTGCCAGTAGGACACGGACAGGGGTTGCCGATACGCAGTATTTT; CDR3 protein: CASRTRTGVADTQYF; V gene: TRBV19; clone size: -; J gene: TRBJ2-3; D gene: TRBD1
CDR3 DNA: TGTGCCAGCAGTTACTCGATACCTAGTCGGCCCGGATCCACCGGGGAGCTGTTTTTT; CDR3 protein: CASSYSIPSRPGSTGELFF; V gene: TRBV6-5; clone size: -; J gene: TRBJ2-2; D gene: -
CDR3 DNA: TGCAGTGCTTTGAACAGGGATATAGCGGACTATGTGCAGCCCCAGCATTTT; CDR3 protein: CSALNRDIADYVQPQHF; V gene: TRBV20-1; clone size: -; J gene: TRBJ1-5; D gene: -
CDR3 DNA: TGTGCCAGCAGCGGAAACAGGGGAACCCACAATGAGCAGTTCTTC; CDR3 protein: CASSGNRGTHNEQFF; V gene: TRBV9; clone size: -; J gene: TRBJ2-1; D gene: TRBD1
CDR3 DNA: TGCAGCGTTGTAGGTCTCTCAGATACGCAGTATTTT; CDR3 protein: CSVVGLSDTQYF; V gene: TRBV29-1; clone size: few; J gene: TRBJ2-3; D gene: -
CDR3 DNA: TGTGCCAGCAGTCCCTCGACGACTGGGAATTCACCCCTCCACTTT; CDR3 protein: CASSPSTTGNSPLHF; V gene: TRBV6-5; clone size: few; J gene: TRBJ1-6; D gene: -
CDR3 DNA: TGCGCCAGCAGCCCGCCGTCGACAGGGGCCGGCTACACCTTC; CDR3 protein: CASSPPSTGAGYTF; V gene: TRBV4-1; clone size: many; J gene: TRBJ1-2; D gene: TRBD1
CDR3 DNA: TGTGCCACCAGTGACTCGGATCAGAGCTCCTACAATGAGCAGTTCTTC; CDR3 protein: CATSDSDQSSYNEQFF; V gene: TRBV24-1; clone size: few; J gene: TRBJ2-1; D gene: -
CDR3 DNA: TGCGCCAGCAGCCAAGTTTTCTTGGGTGGGAAAGAGCAGTTCTTC; CDR3 protein: CASSQVFLGGKEQFF; V gene: TRBV4-3; clone size: few; J gene: TRBJ2-1; D gene: -